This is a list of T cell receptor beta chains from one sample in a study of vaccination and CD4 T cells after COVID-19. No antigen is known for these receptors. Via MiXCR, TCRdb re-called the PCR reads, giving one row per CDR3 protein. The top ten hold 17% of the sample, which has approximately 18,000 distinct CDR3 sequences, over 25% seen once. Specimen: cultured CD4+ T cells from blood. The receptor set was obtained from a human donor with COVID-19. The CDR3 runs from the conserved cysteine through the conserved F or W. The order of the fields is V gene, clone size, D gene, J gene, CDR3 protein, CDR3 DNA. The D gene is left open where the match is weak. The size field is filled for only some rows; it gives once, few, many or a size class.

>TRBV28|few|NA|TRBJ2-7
CASSPQEGVEREQYF
TGTGCCAGCAGTCCCCAGGAGGGGGTGGAGCGGGAGCAGTACTTC
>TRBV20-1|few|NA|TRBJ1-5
CSASLGGLDQPQHF
TGCAGTGCTAGTCTGGGGGGACTAGATCAGCCCCAGCATTTT
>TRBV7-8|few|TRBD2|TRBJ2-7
CASSGGGSEQYF
TGTGCCAGCAGCGGGGGGGGTTCCGAGCAGTACTTC
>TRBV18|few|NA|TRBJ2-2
CASSPLPNANTGELFF
TGTGCCAGCTCACCATTACCGAACGCGAACACCGGGGAGCTGTTTTTT
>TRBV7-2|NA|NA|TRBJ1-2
CASSLDQNYGYTF
TGTGCCAGCAGCTTAGATCAGAACTATGGCTACACCTTC
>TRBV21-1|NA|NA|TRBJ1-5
CASSKNLQGGTVRQPQHF
TGTGCCAGCAGCAAAAATCTACAGGGAGGGACTGTTCGTCAGCCCCAGCATTTT
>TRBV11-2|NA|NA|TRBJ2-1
CASSLGKGEQFF
TGTGCCAGCAGCCTGGGGAAGGGTGAGCAGTTCTTC
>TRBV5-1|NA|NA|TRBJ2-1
CASSHPPGQTGNEQFF
TGCGCCAGCAGTCACCCACCGGGACAAACGGGTAATGAGCAGTTCTTC
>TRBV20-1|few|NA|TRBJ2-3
CSASSRTDTQYF
TGCAGTGCTAGTTCGAGGACAGATACGCAGTATTTT
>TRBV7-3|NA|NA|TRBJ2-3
CASSPRGEDTDTQYF
TGTGCCAGCAGCCCGCGAGGGGAGGACACAGATACGCAGTATTTT
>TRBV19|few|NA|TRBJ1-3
CASSVWTTKGGNTIYF
TGTGCCAGTAGTGTATGGACAACAAAGGGTGGAAACACCATATATTTT
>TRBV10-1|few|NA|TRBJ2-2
CASSDQLIGVGELFF
TGCGCCAGCAGTGATCAGTTGATTGGAGTCGGGGAGCTGTTTTTT
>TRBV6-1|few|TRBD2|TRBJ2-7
CASRSWTSTYQYEQYF
TGTGCCAGCAGAAGCTGGACTAGCACATACCAGTACGAGCAGTACTTC
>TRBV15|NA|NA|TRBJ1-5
CVTSRDVGQGNGQPQHF
TGTGTCACCAGCAGAGATGTGGGCCAGGGCAATGGGCAGCCCCAGCATTTT
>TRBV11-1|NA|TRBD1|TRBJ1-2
CASSERGRADYGYTF
TGTGCCAGCAGCGAAAGGGGGCGGGCGGACTATGGCTACACCTTC
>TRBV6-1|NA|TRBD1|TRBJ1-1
CASNDRAEAFF
TGTGCCAGCAACGACAGGGCCGAAGCTTTCTTT
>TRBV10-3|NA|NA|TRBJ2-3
CAITKGGKTDTQYF
TGTGCCATCACGAAGGGAGGAAAAACAGATACGCAGTATTTT
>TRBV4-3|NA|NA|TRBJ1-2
CASSQDEEGRYGYTF
TGCGCCAGCAGCCAAGACGAAGAGGGGAGGTATGGCTACACCTTC
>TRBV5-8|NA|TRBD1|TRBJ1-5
CASSAGTGPNQPQHF
TGTGCCAGCAGCGCCGGGACAGGCCCGAATCAGCCCCAGCATTTT
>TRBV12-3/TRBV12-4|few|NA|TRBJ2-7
CASSLHLYERYF
TGTGCCAGCAGTTTGCACTTGTACGAGCGGTACTTC
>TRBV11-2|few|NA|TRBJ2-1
CASSIKISTGTQFF
TGTGCCAGCAGCATAAAAATTTCAACCGGGACACAGTTCTTC
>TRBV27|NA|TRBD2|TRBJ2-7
CASSLLGRGVPTYEQYF
TGTGCCAGCAGTTTATTAGGGCGGGGGGTCCCCACCTACGAGCAGTACTTC
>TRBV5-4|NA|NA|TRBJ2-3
CASSLGGGGGTDTQYF
TGTGCCAGCAGCTTGGGAGGGGGGGGTGGAACAGATACGCAGTATTTT
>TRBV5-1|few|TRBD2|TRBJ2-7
CASSLGTSGGYEQYF
TGCGCCAGCAGCCTCGGGACTAGCGGGGGTTACGAGCAGTACTTC
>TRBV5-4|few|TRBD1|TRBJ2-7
CASSLAGTGLYEQYF
TGTGCCAGCAGCTTGGCCGGGACAGGGTTGTACGAGCAGTACTTC
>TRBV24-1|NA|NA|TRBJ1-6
CATSDLDSPLHF
TGTGCCACCAGTGATCTTGACTCACCCCTCCACTTT
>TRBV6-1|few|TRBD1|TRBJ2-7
CATRGMTGVSYEQYF
TGTGCCACCAGAGGTATGACAGGGGTGAGCTACGAGCAGTACTTC
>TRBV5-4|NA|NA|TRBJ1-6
CASSPREVNSPLHF
TGTGCCAGCAGCCCCCGGGAGGTTAATTCACCCCTCCACTTT
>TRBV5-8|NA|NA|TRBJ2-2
CASSGVLENTGELFF
TGTGCCAGCAGCGGGGTTTTAGAGAACACCGGGGAGCTGTTTTTT
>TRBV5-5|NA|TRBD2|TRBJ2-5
CASSLGTSGSRETQYF
TGTGCCAGCAGCTTGGGGACTAGCGGGTCTCGTGAGACCCAGTACTTC
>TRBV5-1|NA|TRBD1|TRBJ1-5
CASSLVPGGVQPQHF
TGCGCCAGCAGCTTGGTCCCAGGGGGCGTTCAGCCCCAGCATTTT
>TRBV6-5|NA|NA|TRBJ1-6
CASSYQPPAGLNSPLHF
TGTGCCAGCAGTTACCAGCCTCCGGCAGGACTTAATTCACCCCTCCACTTT
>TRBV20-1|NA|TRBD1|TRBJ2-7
CSAYRDSTYEQYF
TGCAGTGCTTACCGGGACAGTACCTACGAGCAGTACTTC
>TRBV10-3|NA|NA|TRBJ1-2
CAISEAGGASYGYTF
TGTGCCATCAGTGAGGCCGGGGGGGCGAGCTATGGCTACACCTTC
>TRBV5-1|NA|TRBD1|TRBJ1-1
CASSQIQGINTEAFF
TGCGCCAGCAGCCAGATACAGGGGATTAACACTGAAGCTTTCTTT
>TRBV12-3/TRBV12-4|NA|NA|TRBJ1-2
CASSWRRANYGYTF
TGTGCCAGCAGTTGGCGGCGAGCTAACTATGGCTACACCTTC
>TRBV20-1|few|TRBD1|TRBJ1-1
CSARQGAKMNTEAFF
TGCAGTGCTAGACAGGGGGCGAAAATGAACACTGAAGCTTTCTTT
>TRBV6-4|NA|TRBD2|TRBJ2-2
CVSSDPSGGSTGELFF
TGTGTCAGCAGTGACCCTAGCGGGGGATCCACCGGGGAGCTGTTTTTT
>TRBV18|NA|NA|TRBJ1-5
CASSPWGNSNQPQHF
TGTGCCAGCTCACCATGGGGAAATAGCAATCAGCCCCAGCATTTT
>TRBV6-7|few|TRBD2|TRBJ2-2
CASSTRTSGGSPTGELFF
TGTGCCAGCAGTACTCGGACTAGCGGGGGGTCCCCCACCGGGGAGCTGTTTTTT
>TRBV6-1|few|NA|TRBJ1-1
CASSLPGTEAFF
TGTGCCAGCAGCCTACCGGGCACTGAAGCTTTCTTT
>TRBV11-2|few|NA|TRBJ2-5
CASSFWGARETQYF
TGTGCCAGCAGCTTCTGGGGGGCGAGGGAGACCCAGTACTTC
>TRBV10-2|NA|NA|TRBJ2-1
CASRRGNEQFF
TGCGCCTCCCGGCGGGGAAATGAGCAGTTCTTC
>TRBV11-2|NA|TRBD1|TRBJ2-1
CASSLVGGSNNEQFF
TGTGCCAGCAGCTTAGTAGGGGGCTCGAACAATGAGCAGTTCTTC
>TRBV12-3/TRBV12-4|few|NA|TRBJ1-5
CASRVDSINQPQHF
TGTGCCAGCAGGGTGGACAGTATCAATCAGCCCCAGCATTTT
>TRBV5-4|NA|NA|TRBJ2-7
CASSPASGDLQYF
TGTGCCAGCAGCCCGGCCTCGGGGGACCTCCAGTACTTC
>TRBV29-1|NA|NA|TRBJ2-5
CSVERTEETQYF
TGCAGCGTTGAAAGGACAGAAGAGACCCAGTACTTC
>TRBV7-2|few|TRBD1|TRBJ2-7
CASSLGQGTYYEQYF
TGTGCCAGCAGCTTAGGACAGGGCACCTACTACGAGCAGTACTTC
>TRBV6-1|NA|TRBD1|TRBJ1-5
CASRRDRVGFLGDQPQHF
TGTGCCAGCAGACGAGACAGGGTGGGTTTTTTGGGGGATCAGCCCCAGCATTTT
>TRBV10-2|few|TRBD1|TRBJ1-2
CASSTQGYFYGYTF
TGCGCCAGCAGCACACAGGGGTACTTCTATGGCTACACCTTC
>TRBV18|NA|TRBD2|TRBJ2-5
CASSPGRGQETQYF
TGTGCCAGCTCCCCGGGGAGGGGTCAAGAGACCCAGTACTTC
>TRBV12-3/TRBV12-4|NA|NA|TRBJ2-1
CASTPPLASPTEQFF
TGTGCCAGCACCCCTCCACTAGCAAGCCCTACTGAGCAGTTCTTC
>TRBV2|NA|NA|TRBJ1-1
CASSERDTEAFF
TGTGCCAGCAGTGAAAGGGACACTGAAGCTTTCTTT
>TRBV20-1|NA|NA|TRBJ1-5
CSASGTLDNQPQHF
TGCAGTGCTAGCGGGACCCTGGACAATCAGCCCCAGCATTTT
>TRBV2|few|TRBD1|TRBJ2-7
CASRARDRGISYEQYF
TGTGCCAGCAGGGCCAGGGACAGGGGAATCTCCTACGAGCAGTACTTC
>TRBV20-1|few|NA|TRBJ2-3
CSARGGTATDTQYF
TGCAGTGCTAGGGGGGGGACAGCCACAGATACGCAGTATTTT
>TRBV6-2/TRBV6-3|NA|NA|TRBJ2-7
CASSSMTESYEQYF
TGTGCCAGCAGTTCTATGACAGAATCCTACGAGCAGTACTTC
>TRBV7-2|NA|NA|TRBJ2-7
CASSLVGVSSYEQYF
TGTGCCAGCAGCTTAGTCGGGGTGAGCTCCTACGAGCAGTACTTC
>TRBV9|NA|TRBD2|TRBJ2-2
CASTSGELSNTGELFF
TGTGCCAGTACTAGCGGGGAACTTTCGAACACCGGGGAGCTGTTTTTT
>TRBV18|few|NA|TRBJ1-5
CASSPPGRNQPQHF
TGTGCCAGCTCACCTCCGGGACGGAATCAGCCCCAGCATTTT